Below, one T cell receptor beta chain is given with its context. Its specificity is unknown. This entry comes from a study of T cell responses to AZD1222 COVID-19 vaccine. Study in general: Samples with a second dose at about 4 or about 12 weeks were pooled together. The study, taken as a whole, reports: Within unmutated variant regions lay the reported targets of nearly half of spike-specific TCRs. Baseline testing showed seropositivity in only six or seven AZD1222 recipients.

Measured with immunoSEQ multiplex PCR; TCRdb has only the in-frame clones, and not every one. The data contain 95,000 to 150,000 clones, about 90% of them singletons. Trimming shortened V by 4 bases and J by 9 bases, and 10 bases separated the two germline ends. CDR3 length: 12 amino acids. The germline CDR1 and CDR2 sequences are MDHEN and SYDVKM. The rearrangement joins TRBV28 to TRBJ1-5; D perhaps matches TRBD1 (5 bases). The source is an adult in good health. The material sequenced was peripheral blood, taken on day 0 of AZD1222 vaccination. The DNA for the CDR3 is TGTGCCAGCAGTTCCGGGGGGACGCCCCAGCATTTT. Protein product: CASSSGGTPQHF.